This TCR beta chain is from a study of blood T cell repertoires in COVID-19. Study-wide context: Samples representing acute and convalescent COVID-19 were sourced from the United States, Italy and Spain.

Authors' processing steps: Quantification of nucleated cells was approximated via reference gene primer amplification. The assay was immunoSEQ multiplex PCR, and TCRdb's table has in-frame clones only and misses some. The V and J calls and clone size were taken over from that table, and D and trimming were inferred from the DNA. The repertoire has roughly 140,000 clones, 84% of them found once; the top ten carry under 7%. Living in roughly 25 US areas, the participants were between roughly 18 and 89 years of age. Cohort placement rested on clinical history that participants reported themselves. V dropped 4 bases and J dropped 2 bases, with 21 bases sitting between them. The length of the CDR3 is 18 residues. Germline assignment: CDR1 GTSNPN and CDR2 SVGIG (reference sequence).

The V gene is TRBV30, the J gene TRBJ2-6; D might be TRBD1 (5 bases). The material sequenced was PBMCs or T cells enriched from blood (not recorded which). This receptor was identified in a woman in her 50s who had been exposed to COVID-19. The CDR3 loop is CAWTSGQGSPPGANVLTF. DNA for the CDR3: TGTGCCTGGACCTCCGGGCAGGGCTCCCCCCCTGGGGCCAACGTCCTGACTTTC.